This T cell receptor (beta chain) was identified in a study of shared clonotypes between healthy human individuals. Study at large: The cohort comprised a couple of women and a few men. Their ages spanned 18 to 49 years. Study results and caveats: Lower generation probabilities were found for non-shared clonotypes than for those shared by all four donors. In a handful of donors, around 4.8% of naive CD4 clonotypes appeared in common.

Germline CDR1 reads SGHRS; CDR2 reads YFSETQ. Trimming took 4 bases from V and 4 from J; bases not matched to a gene: 5. The CDR3 runs to 14 residues. Of note for this clone: Its antigen remains unknown. The identical CDR3 is also encoded by other nucleotide sequences in the sample.

Both subsets, CD45RA+ naive and CD45RA-negative memory, were split from the CD4+ cells. Sequenced by immunoSEQ multiplex PCR; TCRdb stores in-frame clones only, minus some. Of about 1.1 million clones listed, approximately 77% are singletons. The sequenced sample consisted of memory CD4+ T cells from PBMCs. Subset specified: CD45RA-negative fraction. The genes are TRBV5-1 and TRBJ1-5; 7 bases match TRBD1. The TCR sequence derives from a man between 18 and 29 years old in good health. Some clones in this sample may be carry-over from other donors' samples. The CDR3 sequence is CASSPGTENQPQHF. DNA of the CDR3: TGCGCCAGCAGCCCGGGGACAGAGAATCAGCCCCAGCATTTT.